This is a list of T cell receptor beta chains from one sample in a study of metastatic and nonmetastatic thyroid tumors. TCRdb reprocessed the PCR reads via MiXCR. The table has under 30,000 clones, roughly 19% seen once. The sample consisted of blood. The receptors here all came from a female donor with papillary thyroid cancer or a benign thyroid nodule (not recorded which). Some clones in this sample may be carry-over from other donors' samples. Each CDR3 is given without its conserved first and last residue.

V	CDR3
TRBV30	GWTQTAYGYT
TRBV12-3/TRBV12-4	ASSSGTNHSPLH
TRBV4-1	ASSQETGGRQQY
TRBV12-5	ASCLVRLTANTGELF
TRBV11-1	AKPPGARTLPTREQY
TRBV20-1	SARDEIGWSTYEQY
TRBV28	ASSLQVNTEAF
TRBV5-1	ASSPVSGGTGELF
TRBV7-8	ASSFGTGSTYEQY
TRBV6-5	ASNYRGRGQETQY
TRBV5-1	ASSLARENTEAF
TRBV28	ASSRPTSGSLGDTQY
TRBV18	ATTGTRNQPQH
TRBV11-2	ASTRGPTSYEQY
TRBV27	ASSLWAGEVELF
TRBV4-2	ASSQEQGASYEQY
TRBV28	ASSLGHTEAF
TRBV24-1	ATSRRPKAGFYEQY
TRBV7-2	ASSLSGGLTRSGTQY
TRBV19	ASSRTGRNQPQH
TRBV29-1	SVPEGSSGRAVRQF
TRBV20-1	SAPSSVAGATDTQY
TRBV27	ASILAAGQETQY
TRBV2	ASSELGQGGGYT
TRBV28	ASRPGTPQETQY
TRBV19	ASTNLVRGRGGELF
TRBV20-1	SASGQGLNTEAF
TRBV28	ASSFGQASGANVLT
TRBV2	ASSVGVRGYEHY
TRBV20-1	SARDQSRVYSNQPQH
TRBV11-3	ASSLVGVGPVFAGGQPQH
TRBV20-1	SARDGTHSNQPQH
TRBV24-1	ATSERDSSTDTQY
TRBV28	ASSSTSGSAQY
TRBV10-3	AIRRYGADTGELF
TRBV15	ATSSRTRSTDTQY
TRBV19	ASSIDQGQGIDGYT
TRBV6-1	ASSLGRVSYDQY
TRBV6-2/TRBV6-3	ASSYASAKETQY
TRBV6-1	ASSGLSGEEVDTQY
TRBV7-9	ASISGEGGPQY
TRBV6-2/TRBV6-3	ASSYSPSGVPGTGELF
TRBV7-8	ASSPGMRGWPEKLF
TRBV28	ASSFEQGAGETQY
TRBV28	ASRSPLGGRGSDTQY
TRBV5-1	ASSLDRGVNEQF
TRBV2	ASTGQGDGYT
TRBV20-1	SALRTSGGARETQY
TRBV12-3/TRBV12-4	ASTPQGSGGYT
TRBV15	ATTAWGGNEQF
TRBV6-5	ASSYTGQSSGANVLT
TRBV27	ASSLSLAGSRYNEQF
TRBV5-1	ASSFSGSRMETQY
TRBV20-1	SARRTSGYEQY
TRBV20-1	SARSQGARGNTIY
TRBV12-3/TRBV12-4	ASSLESGRYNEQF
TRBV6-1	ASSDRSGTGGNEQF
TRBV19	ASSFRTGGSSGANVLT